Shown below are 14 T cell receptor beta chains from a single sample sequenced in a study of shared clonotypes between healthy human individuals. Clones were sequenced by immunoSEQ multiplex PCR, and TCRdb holds only the in-frame ones, with some missing. The repertoire includes more than 550,000 clones, roughly 87% of them detected once, and 30% to 40% sits in the top ten. Specimen: memory CD8+ T cells from PBMCs. Documented subset: CD45RO+ cells pooled with CCR7-negative TemRA cells. The receptor set was obtained from a man between 18 and 29 years old in good health. Some clones in this sample may be carry-over from other donors' samples.

The chain has TRBV11-2 and TRBJ2-3; no clear D. V lost 1 base and J lost 2, with 10 bases in between. Germline-derived CDR1 and CDR2 are SGHAT and FQNNGV. The CDR3 loop spans 15 amino acids. This CDR3 is CASSLAPEYTDTQYF. In DNA form, the CDR3 reads TGTGCCAGCAGCTTAGCCCCGGAATACACAGATACGCAGTATTTT.

The chain has TRBV11-3 and TRBJ2-1; tentatively, D is TRBD2 (5 bases). Trimming stripped 2 bases from V and 7 bases from J, with 18 bases between. Germline CDR1 SGHNT, CDR2 YENEEA. This CDR3 is built from 16 residues. In DNA, the CDR3 is TGTGCCAGCAGCTTATATCCAGCGGCCTCACGAAATGAGCAGTTCTTC. This gives the protein CASSLYPAASRNEQFF.

This chain uses TRBV14 with TRBJ2-5; D call uncertain. In germline, CDR1 is SGHDN, CDR2 FVKESK. There are 14 residues in the CDR3. Trimming removed 1 base at V and 2 bases at J, with 8 bases between. The CDR3 region has the DNA TGTGCCAGCAGCCAAGTTTCCGGGCAAGAGACCCAGTACTTC. It encodes CASSQVSGQETQYF.

Written as DNA, the CDR3 is TGTGCCAGCAGTTTATCCGGGCAGCTATGGGGCTACACCTTC. Its protein product is CASSLSGQLWGYTF. V and J are TRBV27 and TRBJ1-2; D is ambiguous. The ends were cut back, 0 bases at V and 8 bases at J, with 13 bases in the middle. CDR3 length equals 14 residues. The germline V gene has CDR1 MNHEY and CDR2 SMNVEV (reference sequence).

Regarding this clone: The sample holds other DNA sequences that translate to the same CDR3. This chain connects TRBV11-2 to TRBJ1-4; D remains unclear. The germline V gene has CDR1 SGHAT and CDR2 FQNNGV. V lost 5 bases and J lost 5, with 9 bases in between. This CDR3 has 13 residues. The CDR3: CASSPGPNEKLFF. The CDR3 nucleotides are TGTGCCAGCAGCCCCGGGCCCAATGAAAAACTGTTTTTT.

The genes are TRBV29-1 and TRBJ2-3, with TRBD2 matching 12 bases. CDR3 size: 13 residues. V shed 7 bases and J 3 bases; nucleotides not matched to a gene: 2. Germline V gives CDR1 SQVTM, CDR2 ANQGSEA. The DNA for the CDR3 is TGCAGCGACGGGACTAGCGGGACAGATACGCAGTATTTT. Protein: CSDGTSGTDTQYF.

The V and J genes are TRBV28 and TRBJ2-7; D not resolved. The V gene lost 3 bases and the J gene lost 0 bases, with 6 bases spanning the gap. CDR3 length: 13 residues. The V gene's germline CDR1 is MDHEN and CDR2 SYDVKM. The CDR3 is CASSFGVSYEQYF. The CDR3 DNA is TGTGCCAGCAGTTTTGGGGTCTCCTACGAGCAGTACTTC.

V and J are TRBV9 and TRBJ1-2, with D uncertain. The CDR3 has 15 residues. With 3 bases removed from V and 0 bases from J, the gap between germline ends came to 12 bases. Germline V gives CDR1 SGDLS, CDR2 YYNGEE. CDR3 amino acids: CASSAKDDPNYGYTF. As DNA, the CDR3 is TGTGCCAGCAGCGCGAAGGATGATCCTAACTATGGCTACACCTTC. The full variable domain, its missing parts supplied by reference TRBV9 and TRBJ1-2, is DSGVTQTPKHLITATGQRVTLRCSPRSGDLSVYWYQQSLDQGLQFLIQYYNGEERAKGNILERFSAQQFPDLHSELNLSSLELGDSALYFCASSAKDDPNYGYTFGSGTRLTVV.

The chain links TRBV6-5 to TRBJ1-5; 7 bases align to TRBD1. The CDR3 is 15 amino acids. The germline gives CDR1 MNHEY, CDR2 SVGAGI. Trimming took 6 bases from V and 6 from J; bases not matched to a gene: 11. The DNA of the CDR3 is TGTGCCAGCAGCCCGACCCGGACAGGCACTCAGCCCCAGCATTTT. Translating it yields CASSPTRTGTQPQHF.

J is TRBJ2-7 and V is TRBV5-6, with D possibly matching TRBD1 (6 bases). Germline CDR1 is SGHDT and CDR2 is YYEEEE. The V end was cut by 0 bases, the J end by 3 bases, with 10 bases between. This CDR3 has 14 residues. The CDR3 coding sequence is TGTGCCAGCAGCTTGGCCGGCAGGGGCTACGAGCAGTACTTC. It translates to CASSLAGRGYEQYF.

J is TRBJ2-7 and V is TRBV14; possibly TRBD2 for D (7 bases). The V gene's germline CDR1 is SGHDN and CDR2 FVKESK. The CDR3 is 14 amino acids. V dropped 4 bases and J dropped 3 bases, with 13 bases sitting between them. The CDR3 DNA follows: TGTGCCAGCAGCCTGAGGGGGGGTTACTACGAGCAGTACTTC. This encodes CASSLRGGYYEQYF.

The genes are TRBV7-8 and TRBJ2-5; no definite D call. Germline assignment: CDR1 SGHVS and CDR2 FQNEAQ. V was pared by 1 base and J by 6 bases, with 9 bases between. The CDR3 is 13 amino acids. CDR3 in DNA: TGTGCCAGCAGCTTAGGGGTTACCCAGACCCAGTACTTC. It specifies CASSLGVTQTQYF.

The V gene is TRBV7-9, the J gene TRBJ2-5; 7 bases map to TRBD2. The assigned J gene may be wrong: the sequence end matches TRBJ2-7 better. Per germline, CDR1 SEHNR and CDR2 FQNEAQ (reference sequence). The CDR3 has 15 amino acids. The CDR3 sequence: CASSLNTGRLYEQYF. The CDR3 DNA reads TGTGCCAGCAGCTTAAATACCGGGAGGCTCTACGAGCAGTACTTC.

The count of this clone is one. The chain has TRBV5-8 and TRBJ2-3; no definite D call. V was shortened by 1 base and J by 1 base, with 4 bases between the two germline ends. Germline V gene sequence: CDR1 SGHTS, CDR2 YDEGEE. This CDR3 contains 13 residues. DNA for the CDR3: TGTGCCAGCAGCTTGTCCCGCACAGATACGCAGTATTTT. Protein sequence: CASSLSRTDTQYF.